These T cell receptor beta chains were read from a single sample in a study of OX40 agonist ivuxolimab in advanced cancers. Assay: immunoSEQ multiplex PCR; the TCRdb copy retains only in-frame clones and omits some. The sample has approximately 70,000 clones, around four fifths seen once. Sequenced here: CD4+ or CD8+ T cells sorted from blood, sampled in a trial of the OX40 agonist ivuxolimab. These receptors all come from an adult with an advanced solid tumor such as melanoma, head and neck, liver or kidney cancer. Each CDR3 is given with its conserved first and last residue. D genes are given only for firm matches. Where a row states a size, it is once, few, many or the class of an expanded clone; other rows omit it.

CDR3 protein,CDR3 DNA,D gene,clone size,V gene,J gene
CASSSGRRNSPLHF,TGTGCCAGCAGCTCGGGACGGCGTAATTCACCCCTCCACTTT,NA,NA,TRBV5-4,TRBJ1-6
CASSFNSGGAKETQYF,TGTGCCAGCAGCTTCAATAGCGGGGGGGCCAAGGAGACCCAGTACTTC,TRBD2,NA,TRBV13,TRBJ2-5
CASSPAITYYNEQFF,TGTGCCAGCAGTCCCGCAATAACTTACTACAATGAGCAGTTCTTC,NA,NA,TRBV27,TRBJ2-1
CASSPSTGAGSGELFF,TGTGCCAGCAGCCCCTCGACGGGGGCGGGGTCAGGGGAGCTGTTTTTT,NA,NA,TRBV9,TRBJ2-2
CASSALGGAYTEAFF,TGTGCCAGCAGCGCCCTGGGGGGGGCATACACTGAAGCTTTCTTT,NA,NA,TRBV9,TRBJ1-1
CASSGPTGADTQYF,TGTGCCAGCTCAGGACCGACAGGGGCAGATACGCAGTATTTT,TRBD1,few,TRBV18,TRBJ2-3
CASSPGGGRMNTDTQYF,TGTGCCAGCTCACCTGGCGGTGGGCGGATGAACACAGATACGCAGTATTTT,NA,NA,TRBV18,TRBJ2-3
CASSGTGYGYTF,TGTGCCAGCAGTGGGACAGGCTATGGCTACACCTTC,TRBD1,NA,TRBV28,TRBJ1-2
CASSLDNTGELFF,TGCGCCAGCAGCTTGGACAATACCGGGGAGCTGTTTTTT,NA,NA,TRBV5-1,TRBJ2-2
CASRRAVTGELFF,TGTGCCAGCAGACGGGCGGTCACCGGGGAGCTGTTTTTT,NA,NA,TRBV28,TRBJ2-2
CASTPQVDQPQHF,TGTGCCAGCACCCCTCAGGTGGATCAGCCCCAGCATTTT,NA,few,TRBV6-1,TRBJ1-5
CATSRDGFSSGNIIYF,TGTGCCACCAGCAGAGATGGGTTCAGCTCTGGAAACATCATATATTTT,NA,NA,TRBV15,TRBJ1-3
CASSLALAGGREQFF,TGTGCCAGCAGCTTAGCACTAGCGGGAGGTAGGGAGCAGTTCTTC,TRBD2,NA,TRBV7-9,TRBJ2-1
CASSIDAGQPQHF,TGTGCCAGTAGTATAGATGCGGGTCAGCCCCAGCATTTT,NA,NA,TRBV19,TRBJ1-5